This T cell receptor (beta chain) was documented in a study of shared clonotypes between healthy human individuals. Adult Caucasians living in Nashville, Tennessee made up all of the donors. Germline V gene data show CDR1 as MNHNS and CDR2 as SASEGT. This CDR3 has 16 residues. The V end lost 0 bases, the J end lost 0 bases, and 8 bases lay between the germline ends. Assay execution proceeded at the deep level. Here immunoSEQ multiplex PCR was the method, and the copy in TCRdb shows in-frame clones only, minus some. The sample consists of nearly 750,000 clones, 72% of them appearing once. The chain couples TRBV6-1 to TRBJ2-2; no definite D call. The TCR comes from a woman aged 30 to 39 in good health. The sequenced material came from memory CD4+ T cells sorted from blood. The subset here: CD45RA-negative fraction. DNA of the CDR3: TGTGCCAGCAGTGAAGCAGGGTCATCGAACACCGGGGAGCTGTTTTTT. This sequence encodes CASSEAGSSNTGELFF.